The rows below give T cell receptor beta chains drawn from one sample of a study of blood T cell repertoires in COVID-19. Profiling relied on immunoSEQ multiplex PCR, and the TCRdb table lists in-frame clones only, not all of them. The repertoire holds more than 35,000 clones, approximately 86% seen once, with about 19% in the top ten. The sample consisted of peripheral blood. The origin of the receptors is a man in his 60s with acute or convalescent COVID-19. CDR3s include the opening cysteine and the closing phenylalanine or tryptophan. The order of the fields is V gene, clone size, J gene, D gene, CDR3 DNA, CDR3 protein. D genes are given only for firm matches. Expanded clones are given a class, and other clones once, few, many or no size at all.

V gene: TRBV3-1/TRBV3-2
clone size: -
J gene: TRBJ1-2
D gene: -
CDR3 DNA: TGTGCCAGCAGCCAAGATTTAGCGGGGACTGCCTATGGCTACACCTTC
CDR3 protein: CASSQDLAGTAYGYTF

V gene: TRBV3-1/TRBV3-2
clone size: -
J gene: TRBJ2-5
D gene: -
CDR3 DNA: TGTGCCAGCAGCCAAGACGATGGCGGGGAGACCCAGTACTTC
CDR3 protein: CASSQDDGGETQYF

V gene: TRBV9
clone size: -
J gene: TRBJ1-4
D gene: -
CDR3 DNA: TGTGCCAGCAGCGTAGAGGGGCGCCCAAATGAAAAACTGTTTTTT
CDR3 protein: CASSVEGRPNEKLFF

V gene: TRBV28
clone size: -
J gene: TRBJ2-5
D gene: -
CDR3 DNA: TGTGCCAGCAGTTTGAACGGGCAAGAGACCCAGTACTTC
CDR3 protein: CASSLNGQETQYF

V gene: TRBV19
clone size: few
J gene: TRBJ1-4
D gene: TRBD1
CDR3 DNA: TGTGCCAGTAGTTCCTATTCGGGACAGACCAATGAAAAACTGTTTTTT
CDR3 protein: CASSSYSGQTNEKLFF

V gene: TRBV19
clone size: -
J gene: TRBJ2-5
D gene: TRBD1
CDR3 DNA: TGTGCCAGTAGTAACCTCGACAGGGAGGAGACCCAGTACTTC
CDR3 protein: CASSNLDREETQYF

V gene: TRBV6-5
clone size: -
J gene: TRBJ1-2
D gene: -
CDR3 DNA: TGTGCCAGCAGCCGAACGGGAGGGAACTATGGCTACACCTTC
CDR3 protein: CASSRTGGNYGYTF

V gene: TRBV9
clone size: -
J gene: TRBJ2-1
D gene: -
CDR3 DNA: TGTGCCAGCAGCGTAGGCAGCTCCTACAATGAGCAGTTCTTC
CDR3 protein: CASSVGSSYNEQFF

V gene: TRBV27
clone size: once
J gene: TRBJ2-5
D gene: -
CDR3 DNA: TGTGCCAGCAGTTTGGTAGTCCAAGAGACCCAGTACTTC
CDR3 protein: CASSLVVQETQYF

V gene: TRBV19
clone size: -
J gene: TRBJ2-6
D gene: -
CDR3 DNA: TGTGCCAGTAGTATAAATCAGGCAGTCGGGGCCAACGTCCTGACTTTC
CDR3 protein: CASSINQAVGANVLTF

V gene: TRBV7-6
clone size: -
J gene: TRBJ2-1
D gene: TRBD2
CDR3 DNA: TGTGCCAGCAGCACCCGACTAGCGGGAGTCAATGAGCAGTTCTTC
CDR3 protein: CASSTRLAGVNEQFF

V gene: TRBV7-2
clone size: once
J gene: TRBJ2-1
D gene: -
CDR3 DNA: TGTGCCAGCAGCTCCCAGGGGGGTGAGCAGTTCTTC
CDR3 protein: CASSSQGGEQFF

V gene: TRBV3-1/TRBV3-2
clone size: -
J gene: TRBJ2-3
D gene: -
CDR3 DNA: TGTGCCAGCAGCCGACAGTCCACAGATACGCAGTATTTT
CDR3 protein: CASSRQSTDTQYF

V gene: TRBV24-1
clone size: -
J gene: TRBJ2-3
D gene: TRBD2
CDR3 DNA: TGTGCCACCAGTGATTTGCGGCGGGAGCCCACAGATACGCAGTATTTT
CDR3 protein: CATSDLRREPTDTQYF

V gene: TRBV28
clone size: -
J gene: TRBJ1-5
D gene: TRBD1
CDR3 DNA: TGTGCCAGCAGTTTAGGCCTCCAGGGGGCTAGACAGCCCCAGCATTTT
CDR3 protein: CASSLGLQGARQPQHF

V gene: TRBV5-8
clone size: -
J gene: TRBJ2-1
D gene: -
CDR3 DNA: TGTGCCAGCGGTTCGTACAAATCCTACAATGAGCAGTTCTTC
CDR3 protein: CASGSYKSYNEQFF

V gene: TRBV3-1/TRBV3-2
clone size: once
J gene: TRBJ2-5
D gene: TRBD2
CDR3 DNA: TGTGCCAGCAGCCAAGGACTAGCCTGGGAGACCCAGTACTTC
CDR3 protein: CASSQGLAWETQYF

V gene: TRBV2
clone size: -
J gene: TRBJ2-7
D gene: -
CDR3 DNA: TGTGCCAGCAGTGAGCTAGCCAGCTCCTACGAGCAGTACTTC
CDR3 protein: CASSELASSYEQYF

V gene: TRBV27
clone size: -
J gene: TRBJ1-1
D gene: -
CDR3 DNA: TGTGCCAGCAGTTCTCTCCGGACACCCTCTGAAGCTTTCTTT
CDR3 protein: CASSSLRTPSEAFF

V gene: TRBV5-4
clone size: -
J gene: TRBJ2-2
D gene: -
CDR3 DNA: TGTGCCAGCAGCTTGAGTCCTAGAAAGAACACCGGGGAGCTGTTTTTT
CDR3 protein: CASSLSPRKNTGELFF

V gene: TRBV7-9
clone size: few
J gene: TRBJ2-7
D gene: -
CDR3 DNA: TGTGCCAGCAGCCTACTTCACGGGACACGGCCCTACGAGCAGTACTTC
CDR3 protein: CASSLLHGTRPYEQYF

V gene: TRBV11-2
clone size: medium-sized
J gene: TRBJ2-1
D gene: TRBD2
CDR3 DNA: TGTGCCAGCAGCTTAGAAGCGGGAGCGGGCAATGAGCAGTTCTTC
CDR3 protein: CASSLEAGAGNEQFF

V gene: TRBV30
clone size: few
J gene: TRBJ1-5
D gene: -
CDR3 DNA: TGTGCCTGGAGTGTATTCAGGGGACAGCCCCAGCATTTT
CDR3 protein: CAWSVFRGQPQHF

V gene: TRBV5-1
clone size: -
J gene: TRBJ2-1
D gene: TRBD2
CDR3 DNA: TGCGCCAGCAGCTTGGACCTAGCGGGAGACCCTTGGAATCAGTTCTTC
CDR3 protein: CASSLDLAGDPWNQFF

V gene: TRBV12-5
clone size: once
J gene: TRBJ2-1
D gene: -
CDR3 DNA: TGTGCTAGTGGTCCCCGTCCGGGGGATTCCTACAATGAGCAGTTCTTC
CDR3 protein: CASGPRPGDSYNEQFF

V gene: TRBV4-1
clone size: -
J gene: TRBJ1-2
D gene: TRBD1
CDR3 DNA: TGCGCCAGCAGCCTACGAACGGGACAGTCGTACTATGGCTACACCTTC
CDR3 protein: CASSLRTGQSYYGYTF

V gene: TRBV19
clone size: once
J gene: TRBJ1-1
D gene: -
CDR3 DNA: TGTGCCAGTAAGGGAGGGGGACTGAACACTGAAGCTTTCTTT
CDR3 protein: CASKGGGLNTEAFF

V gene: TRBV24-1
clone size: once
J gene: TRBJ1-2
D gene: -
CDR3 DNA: TGTGCCACCAGTGATTCCGACAGCGGCTACACCTTC
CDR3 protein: CATSDSDSGYTF